The next 27 T cell receptor beta chains were all read from a single sample in a study of T cells in Graves' hyperthyroidism and ophthalmopathy. Amplified regions were TCR beta CDR3 sequences from RNA transcripts. The HTBI primer set served for first-round RT-PCR of the TCR CDR3. TCRdb ran MiXCR on the multiplex PCR reads and lists one entry per CDR3 protein. In the table there are 500,000 to 600,000 distinct CDR3 sequences, around 42% of which are singletons. The sample consisted of peripheral blood or thyroid tissue (not recorded which). The receptors originated from an adult woman with Graves' disease, either hyperthyroidism or ophthalmopathy (not recorded which).

The rearrangement uses TRBV20-1 and TRBJ1-6; 11 bases are a match to TRBD1. The trim removed 4 bases at V and 7 bases at J, leaving 3 bases unmatched. CDR3 size: 14 residues. CDR1 DFQATT and CDR2 SNEGSKA come from the germline V gene (reference sequence). The DNA for the CDR3 is TGCAGTGCTACCTGGACAGGGGGCAATTCACCCCTCCACTTT. Encoded protein: CSATWTGGNSPLHF.

This clonotype was seen many times. The chain carries TRBV6-5 and TRBJ2-7, with TRBD1 matching over 7 bases. Trimming cost V 7 bases and J 4 bases; bases outside gene matches: 7. The CDR3 consists of 13 residues. Germline V lookup: CDR1 MNHEY, CDR2 SVGAGI. CDR3 sequence reads: CASNTRQGYEQYF. CDR3 sequence (DNA): TGTGCCAGCAATACGAGACAGGGATACGAGCAGTACTTC.

This clonotype has a count of ten or more. CDR3 region: CSASGRGISGANVLTF. For the CDR3, the DNA is TGCAGTGCTAGCGGACGCGGAATCTCTGGGGCCAACGTCCTGACTTTC. J is TRBJ2-6 and V is TRBV20-1; no clear D. Trimming took off 3 bases at V and 0 bases at J, with 12 bases between the two ends. CDR3 length: 16 amino acids. Germline V lookup: CDR1 DFQATT, CDR2 SNEGSKA (reference sequence).

The gene calls are TRBV5-1 and TRBJ2-5; D possibly uses TRBD1 or TRBD2 (5 bases each). Germline assignment: CDR1 SGHRS and CDR2 YFSETQ. Deletions cut 0 bases from V and 3 bases from J, with 12 bases between. The CDR3 consists of 15 residues. The CDR3 loop reads CASSLVGTAEETQYF. As DNA, the CDR3 is TGCGCCAGCAGCTTGGTCGGGACGGCGGAAGAGACCCAGTACTTC. Looking up the rest from reference TRBV5-1 and TRBJ2-5 gives the full variable domain: KAGVTQTPRYLIKTRGQQVTLSCSPISGHRSVSWYQQTPGQGLQFLFEYFSETQRNKGNFPGRFSGRQFSNSRSEMNVSTLELGDSALYLCASSLVGTAEETQYFGPGTRLLVL.

The gene calls are TRBV2 and TRBJ2-7, with 7 bases lining up with TRBD1. The CDR3 runs 14 residues. V lost 5 bases, J lost 6 bases, and 10 bases stayed unmatched. Germline CDR1 and CDR2: SNHLY and FYNNEI. DNA for the CDR3: TGTGCCAGCAGTACAGGGGCCGTCGGCCGCGAGCAGTACTTC. Its translation is CASSTGAVGREQYF.

This clonotype was detected many times. The chain is built from TRBV7-8 and TRBJ1-1; tentatively, D is TRBD1 (5 bases). In germline, CDR1 is SGHVS, CDR2 FQNEAQ. V lost 5 bases to trimming and J lost 0 bases, with 16 bases between them. The CDR3 covers 16 residues. The CDR3 sequence is CASSRRGIGLNTEAFF. In DNA, the CDR3 is TGTGCCAGCAGCCGTCGGGGGATTGGGCTGAACACTGAAGCTTTCTTT. Supplemented by reference TRBV7-8 and TRBJ1-1, the full variable domain reads GAGVSQSPRYKVAKRGQDVALRCDPISGHVSLFWYQQALGQGPEFLTYFQNEAQLDKSGLPSDRFFAERPEGSVSTLKIQRTQQEDSAVYLCASSRRGIGLNTEAFFGQGTRLTVV.

This clonotype has ten or more counts. The J gene is TRBJ2-7, the V gene TRBV15, with 8 bases that match TRBD2. This CDR3 has 14 residues. V was pared by 5 bases and J by 4 bases, with 7 bases of the junction left unmatched. The germline V gene encodes CDR1 LNHNV and CDR2 YYDKDF (reference sequence). CDR3 loop: CATSSSRGAYEQYF. In DNA, the CDR3 is TGTGCCACCAGCTCTTCGCGGGGGGCGTACGAGCAGTACTTC.

This clonotype was recorded at least ten times. The chain links TRBV4-1 to TRBJ1-1, with TRBD1 identical over 7 bases. Germline loops: CDR1 MGHRA, CDR2 YSYEKL. There are 15 residues in the CDR3. V dropped 0 bases and J dropped 5; count of bases not matched to a gene: 6. This CDR3 is CASSQDPGQRTEAFF. CDR3 DNA sequence: TGCGCCAGCAGCCAAGATCCGGGACAGAGGACTGAAGCTTTCTTT.

This clonotype was recorded many times. The chain employs TRBV11-2 and TRBJ2-2; possible D gene TRBD1, 6 bases. This CDR3 comprises 14 residues. CDR1 and CDR2 (germline): SGHAT, FQNNGV. Trimming stripped 6 bases from V and 6 bases from J, with 14 bases between. CDR3: CASRMTGWAGELFF. As DNA, the CDR3 is TGTGCCAGCAGAATGACAGGATGGGCCGGGGAGCTGTTTTTT.

This clonotype was seen only a few times. At one boundary the junction diverges from the germline segment, which might be a read error. V usage is TRBV10-3 and J usage is TRBJ1-1, with D uncertain. The CDR3 spans 13 residues. Germline V gene sequence: CDR1 ENHRY, CDR2 SYGVKD. Written as DNA, the CDR3 is TGTGCCAGCAGTGAATCGGGTTGGACTGAAGCTTTCTTT. Its translation is CASSESGWTEAFF.

This clonotype has just a few counts. The V gene is TRBV15, the J gene TRBJ2-2; D call uncertain. Trimming removed 5 bases from V and 8 bases from J, with 12 bases in between. There are 13 residues in the CDR3. From germline, CDR1 is LNHNV and CDR2 YYDKDF (reference sequence). CDR3 amino acids: CATSPTLGGELFF. CDR3 in DNA: TGTGCCACCAGCCCAACGCTGGGGGGGGAGCTGTTTTTT.

This clonotype was counted a few times. In DNA, the CDR3 is TGCGCCAGCAGCCCGCGAGCGGGAGGGAGCACAGATACGCAGTATTTT. Its translation: CASSPRAGGSTDTQYF. The V call is TRBV4-1, the J call TRBJ2-3; 10 nucleotides line up with TRBD2. Trimming cost V 4 bases and J 0 bases; bases outside gene matches: 4. The CDR3 has 16 amino acids. Germline V gene sequence: CDR1 MGHRA, CDR2 YSYEKL.

There are many counts of this clonotype. The chain has TRBV12-3 or TRBV12-4 and TRBJ1-3; D gene unclear. Trimming removed 3 bases at V and 0 bases at J, with 15 bases between. The CDR3 runs to 17 residues. The CDR3 region has the DNA TGTGCCAGCAGTTTTTTGATTAGACGATACTCTGGAAACACCATATATTTT. Its translation is CASSFLIRRYSGNTIYF.

V gene TRBV5-1 combines with J gene TRBJ1-5; D might be TRBD1 (5 bases). The CDR3 has 14 amino acids. Germline V gene sequence: CDR1 SGHRS, CDR2 YFSETQ. V gave up 4 bases and J gave up 6 bases, with 14 bases separating them. CDR3 region: CASSPGAGSQPQHF. The DNA of the CDR3 is TGCGCCAGCAGCCCCGGGGCAGGGTCTCAGCCCCAGCATTTT. Filled out from reference TRBV5-1 and TRBJ1-5, the complete variable domain reads KAGVTQTPRYLIKTRGQQVTLSCSPISGHRSVSWYQQTPGQGLQFLFEYFSETQRNKGNFPGRFSGRQFSNSRSEMNVSTLELGDSALYLCASSPGAGSQPQHFGDGTRLSIL.

As regards this clonotype: The junction and the germline gene differ at one end; a read error may be behind it. The chain has TRBV7-7 and TRBJ2-2; a weak D match, TRBD2 (6 bases). The germline V gene has CDR1 SSHAT and CDR2 FNYEAQ (reference sequence). This CDR3 contains 16 residues. The CDR3 here is CASSLLGGANTGELSW. The CDR3 DNA reads TGTGCTAGCAGCTTACTTGGCGGGGCGAACACCGGGGAGCTGTCTTGG.

The chain joins TRBV29-1 to TRBJ1-1; TRBD1 agrees at 7 bases. Germline lookup yields CDR1 SQVTM and CDR2 ANQGSEA. V lost 5 bases, J lost 6 bases, and 9 bases stayed unmatched. The CDR3 sequence is 13 residues long. The CDR3 reads CSVRQGSIPEAFF. DNA for the CDR3: TGCAGCGTTCGACAGGGTAGTATCCCTGAAGCTTTCTTT.

At least ten counts were recorded for this clonotype. This chain uses TRBV7-9 with TRBJ2-7; 7 positions agree with TRBD2. J lost 6 bases, V lost 1 base, and 9 bases had no gene match. CDR3 length equals 15 residues. The germline V gene encodes CDR1 SEHNR and CDR2 FQNEAQ (reference sequence). The CDR3 nucleotides are TGTGCCAGCAGCTTAGGGGACTATCTTAGAACCGAGCAGTACTTC. It specifies CASSLGDYLRTEQYF.

There are many counts of this clonotype. V is TRBV19 and J is TRBJ2-5; no reliable D call. The CDR3 has 14 residues. V lost 3 bases to trimming and J lost 0 bases, with 8 bases between them. In germline, CDR1 is LNHDA, CDR2 SQIVND (reference sequence). CDR3 coding DNA: TGTGCCAGTAGTATGAGAGAATACCAAGAGACCCAGTACTTC. Its translation: CASSMREYQETQYF.

CDR3 nucleotide sequence: TGTGCCAGCAGTTTCTTTGGGCGCAGGGGATTGAACTACGAGCAGTACTTC. Amino acid sequence: CASSFFGRRGLNYEQYF. The chain combines TRBV7-2 with TRBJ2-7; D might be TRBD1 (6 bases). Trimming pared 6 bases from V and 3 bases from J, leaving 24 bases between. The CDR3 length is 17 residues. CDR1 and CDR2 from the germline V gene are SGHTA and FQGNSA.

The table lists this clonotype with a count of one. V gene TRBV29-1 combines with J gene TRBJ2-7, with TRBD1 as a possible D gene (6 bases). The germline V and J ends were trimmed by 2 bases and 3 bases, with 14 bases remaining between them. There are 14 residues in the CDR3. CDR1 is SQVTM, CDR2 ANQGSEA, per germline. The CDR3 protein is CSVENEGQNYEQYF. CDR3 in DNA: TGCAGCGTTGAAAATGAAGGACAGAACTACGAGCAGTACTTC.

This chain joins TRBV24-1 and TRBJ1-1, with D possibly matching TRBD1 (5 bases). This CDR3 comprises 15 residues. The germline V gene has CDR1 KGHDR and CDR2 SFDVKD. The V end lost 3 bases, the J end lost 4 bases, and 14 bases lay between the germline ends. DNA for the CDR3: TGTGCCACCAGTGATCCCCCTGGGGGGTCCACTGAAGCTTTCTTT. Protein: CATSDPPGGSTEAFF.

This rearrangement joins TRBV20-1 to TRBJ1-2, with TRBD1 as a possible D gene (6 bases). V was clipped by 5 bases and J by 8 bases, with 18 bases between them. In germline, CDR1 is DFQATT, CDR2 SNEGSKA (reference sequence). The CDR3 extends over 13 amino acids. CDR3 sequence reads: CSAERGYQLGYTF. CDR3 nucleotides: TGCAGTGCTGAGAGGGGGTACCAATTAGGCTACACCTTC.

To note about this clonotype: At one end, the junction sequence differs from germline, possibly due to a read error. The chain combines TRBV2 with TRBJ2-7; D not resolved. The germline gives CDR1 SNHLY, CDR2 FYNNEI. The CDR3 is made up of 10 amino acids. CDR3 loop: CASSECEQCF. The CDR3 coding sequence is TGTGCCAGCAGTGAATGCGAGCAGTGCTTC.

This clonotype was detected ten times or more. The chain couples TRBV19 to TRBJ2-7, with 8 bases that match TRBD2. The CDR3 contains 16 residues. The germline V gene encodes CDR1 LNHDA and CDR2 SQIVND (reference sequence). V shed 10 bases and J 3 bases; nucleotides not matched to a gene: 17. Here the CDR3 DNA reads TGTGCCACCACATCGCGGGGGGCCGGGCAAATCTACGAGCAGTACTTC. Its translation: CATTSRGAGQIYEQYF.

This clonotype has just a few counts. The J gene is TRBJ1-5, the V gene TRBV6-1, with a tentative D call TRBD1 (5 bases). Germline CDR1 and CDR2: MNHNS and SASEGT. Trimming took off 4 bases at V and 4 bases at J, with 17 bases between the two ends. The length of the CDR3 is 16 residues. The CDR3 DNA follows: TGTGCCAGCAGTGTCTGGCGGGGGATGGAGAATCAGCCCCAGCATTTT. The encoded protein is CASSVWRGMENQPQHF.

Many counts were recorded for this clonotype. The V call is TRBV20-1, the J call TRBJ1-1; the D is unclear. Germline V gene lookup returns CDR1 DFQATT and CDR2 SNEGSKA (reference sequence). This CDR3 comprises 12 residues. Trimming cost V 1 base and J 5 bases, with 8 bases left between them. This CDR3 is CSARVVETEAFF. The DNA of the CDR3 is TGCAGTGCTAGAGTAGTGGAAACTGAAGCTTTCTTT.

The chain couples TRBV7-2 to TRBJ2-7; TRBD2 is a possible D gene (6 bases). This CDR3 contains 15 residues. Germline CDR1 SGHTA, CDR2 FQGNSA. V was cut by 6 bases and J by 0 bases, with 15 bases left in between. This CDR3 is CASRSTGTLSYEQYF. CDR3 nucleotides: TGTGCCAGCAGGTCTACCGGGACTCTCTCCTACGAGCAGTACTTC. The full variable domain, its missing parts supplied by reference TRBV7-2 and TRBJ2-7, is GAGVSQSPSNKVTEKGKDVELRCDPISGHTALYWYRQSLGQGLEFLIYFQGNSAPDKSGLPSDRFSAERTGGSVSTLTIQRTQQEDSAVYLCASRSTGTLSYEQYFGPGTRLTVT.